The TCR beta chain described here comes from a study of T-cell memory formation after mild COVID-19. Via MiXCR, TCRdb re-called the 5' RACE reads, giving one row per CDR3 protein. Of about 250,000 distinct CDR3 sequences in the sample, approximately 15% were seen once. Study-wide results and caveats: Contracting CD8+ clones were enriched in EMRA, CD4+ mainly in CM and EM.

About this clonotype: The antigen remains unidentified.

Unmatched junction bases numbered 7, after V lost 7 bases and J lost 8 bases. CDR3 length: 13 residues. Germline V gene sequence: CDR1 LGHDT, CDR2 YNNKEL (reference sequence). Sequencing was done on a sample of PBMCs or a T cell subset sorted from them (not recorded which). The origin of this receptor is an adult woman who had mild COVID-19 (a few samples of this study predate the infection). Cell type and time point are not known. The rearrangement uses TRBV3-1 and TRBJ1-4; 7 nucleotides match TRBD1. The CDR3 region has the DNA TGTGCCAGCACCCACAGGGGAGGGGAAAAACTGTTTTTT. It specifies CASTHRGGEKLFF.